A single T cell receptor (beta chain) is shown here with its context. This entry is derived from a study of blood T cell repertoires in COVID-19. Study summary: Acute and convalescent COVID-19 samples came from the United States, Italy and Spain.

Sequencing was performed with immunoSEQ multiplex PCR; in TCRdb, only in-frame clones are kept and a portion is missing. Among approximately 160,000 clones listed, 70% to 90% were seen once. The V end lost 6 bases, the J end lost 5 bases, and 11 bases lay between the germline ends. CDR3 length equals 12 residues. Looked up from germline, CDR1 is MNHEY and CDR2 is SMNVEV (reference sequence). This chain links TRBV27 with TRBJ2-7; tentatively, D is TRBD2 (5 bases). The receptor was derived from a middle-aged man who had recovered from COVID-19. The material sequenced was peripheral blood. CDR3 DNA sequence: TGTGCCAGCAGGACTATTGGGAACGAGCAGTACTTC. Encoded protein: CASRTIGNEQYF.